Below, 28 T cell receptor beta chains from the same sample are listed, as sequenced in a study of lymphopenia after photon versus proton radiotherapy. Sequencing used immunoSEQ multiplex PCR; TCRdb keeps in-frame clones, though not all of them. Of approximately 50,000 clones in the sample, 65% to 85% are singletons; the top ten hold 29%. The sample was peripheral blood, taken from a patient treated with photon-based radiotherapy. All receptors derive from a man aged 45-65 years with gastric cancer.

This chain joins TRBV7-9 and TRBJ2-5, with 7 positions matching TRBD1. The CDR3 is 16 residues long. V was pared by 5 bases and J by 2 bases, with 11 bases of the junction left unmatched. Germline V gene lookup returns CDR1 SEHNR and CDR2 FQNEAQ (reference sequence). CDR3 sequence: CASSPRQGPGQETQYF. In DNA, the CDR3 is TGTGCCAGCAGCCCCCGACAGGGTCCGGGACAAGAGACCCAGTACTTC.

This rearrangement joins TRBV7-9 to TRBJ2-7; D is ambiguous. The CDR3 consists of 12 residues. Germline CDR1 and CDR2: SEHNR and FQNEAQ (reference sequence). V was shortened by 5 bases and J by 4 bases, with 9 bases between the two germline ends. The DNA of the CDR3 is TGTGCCAGCAGCCCGGACCCTTACGAGCAGTACTTC. Protein sequence: CASSPDPYEQYF.

This sequence joins TRBV5-1 and TRBJ1-4, with TRBD1 matching over 7 bases. The germline V gene has CDR1 SGHRS and CDR2 YFSETQ. V lost 4 bases, J lost 8 bases, and 14 bases stayed unmatched. The CDR3 loop spans 16 amino acids. The DNA of the CDR3 is TGCGCCAGCAGCCCGGGACAGCTTGTTTTGGGGGAAAAACTGTTTTTT. Translation: CASSPGQLVLGEKLFF.

A single count supports this clone. The chain carries TRBV5-1 and TRBJ2-7; the D gene is possibly TRBD1 (5 bases). There are 15 residues in the CDR3. Germline lookup yields CDR1 SGHRS and CDR2 YFSETQ. With 0 bases removed from V and 3 bases from J, the gap between germline ends came to 13 bases. The DNA of the CDR3 is TGCGCCAGCAGCTTGGGAGCCAGGGTTCGCTACGAGCAGTACTTC. This translates into CASSLGARVRYEQYF.

This chain joins TRBV7-2 and TRBJ2-1; no definite D call. CDR1 and CDR2 from the germline V gene are SGHTA and FQGNSA. Trimming shortened V by 0 bases and J by 9 bases, and 3 bases separated the two germline ends. The length of the CDR3 is 11 residues. CDR3 coding DNA: TGTGCCAGCAGCTTAGCAGGTGAGCAGTTCTTC. Its translation: CASSLAGEQFF. The entire variable domain, with the rest obtained from reference TRBV7-2 and TRBJ2-1, is as follows: GAGVSQSPSNKVTEKGKDVELRCDPISGHTALYWYRQSLGQGLEFLIYFQGNSAPDKSGLPSDRFSAERTGGSVSTLTIQRTQQEDSAVYLCASSLAGEQFFGPGTRLTVL.

The rearrangement links TRBV7-6 to TRBJ2-5; D is undetermined. The J call is in doubt because the DNA end fits TRBJ2-7 better. Germline CDR1 reads SGHVS; CDR2 reads FNYEAQ. The CDR3 is 13 residues long. The CDR3 here is CASSLEGFGEQYF. As DNA, the CDR3 is TGTGCCAGCAGCTTAGAGGGTTTCGGCGAGCAGTACTTC.

The rearrangement uses TRBV14 and TRBJ2-3; perhaps TRBD2 as D (6 bases). The ends were cut back, 0 bases at V and 6 bases at J, with 25 bases in the middle. Per germline, CDR1 SGHDN and CDR2 FVKESK. The CDR3 is made up of 19 amino acids. CDR3 DNA sequence: TGTGCCAGCAGCCAAGATTCCTGGGTTACCGGGAGTTGGAGGGATACGCAGTATTTT. Translated, it gives CASSQDSWVTGSWRDTQYF.

J is TRBJ1-1 and V is TRBV29-1, with a weak D call TRBD1 (5 bases). The CDR3 length is 11 residues. Germline lookup yields CDR1 SQVTM and CDR2 ANQGSEA. With 4 bases removed from V and 4 bases from J, the gap between germline ends came to 7 bases. CDR3 loop: CSVVGVTEAFF. DNA for the CDR3: TGCAGCGTTGTGGGGGTCACTGAAGCTTTCTTT.

The gene calls are TRBV5-4 and TRBJ1-3; 10 nucleotides agree with TRBD1. V lost 4 bases, J lost 0 bases, and 13 bases stayed unmatched. Per germline, CDR1 SGHNT and CDR2 YYREEE (reference sequence). The length of the CDR3 is 19 residues. CDR3: CASSLSGTGVSFSGNTIYF. CDR3 bases: TGTGCCAGCAGCCTTTCCGGGACAGGGGTCTCCTTCTCTGGAAACACCATATATTTT.

The chain carries TRBV18 and TRBJ1-4; tentative D call: TRBD1 (5 bases). Germline lookup yields CDR1 KGHSH and CDR2 LQKENI. This CDR3 comprises 13 residues. Trimming left V 4 bases short and J 8 bases short, with 11 bases between. The DNA for the CDR3 is TGTGCCAGCTCACACAGCGGGGACGAAAAACTGTTTTTT. Translating gives CASSHSGDEKLFF.

This chain uses TRBV6-5 with TRBJ2-6, with D perhaps TRBD1 (5 bases). Trimming took 4 bases from V and 4 from J, leaving 11 bases between them. The germline gives CDR1 MNHEY, CDR2 SVGAGI. This CDR3 contains 15 residues. CDR3 loop: CASSWYRSGANVLTF. The CDR3 nucleotides are TGTGCCAGCAGTTGGTACAGGTCCGGGGCCAACGTCCTGACTTTC.

The chain recombines TRBV11-2 with TRBJ1-1, with unresolved D. This CDR3 is built from 13 residues. V lost 2 bases and J 1 base, leaving 5 bases between the germline ends. CDR1 is SGHAT, CDR2 FQNNGV, per germline. The chain's CDR3 is CASSLTENTEAFF. CDR3 coding DNA: TGTGCCAGCAGCTTAACAGAGAACACTGAAGCTTTCTTT.

In its sample, this clone was seen a few times. V gene TRBV5-1 combines with J gene TRBJ2-1, with TRBD2 as a possible D gene (6 bases). V lost 1 base and J 5 bases, leaving 13 bases between the germline ends. Germline CDR1 is SGHRS and CDR2 is YFSETQ. This CDR3 region has 15 residues. In DNA form, the CDR3 reads TGCGCCAGCAGCTTGCGGCTAGCGAGAGACAATGAGCAGTTCTTC. It is translated as CASSLRLARDNEQFF.

The chain recombines TRBV30 with TRBJ2-5; D is perhaps TRBD1 (6 bases). Germline values: CDR1 GTSNPN, CDR2 SVGIG (reference sequence). V was trimmed by 2 bases and J by 4 bases, leaving 11 bases between them. The CDR3 length is 13 residues. CDR3 protein: CAWSSPRGETQYF. The DNA for the CDR3 is TGTGCCTGGAGTAGCCCCAGGGGAGAGACCCAGTACTTC. The whole variable domain, remainder taken from reference TRBV30 and TRBJ2-5, is SQTIHQWPATLVQPVGSPLSLECTVEGTSNPNLYWYRQAAGRGLQLLFYSVGIGQISSEVPQNLSASRPQDRQFILSSKKLLLSDSGFYLCAWSSPRGETQYFGPGTRLLVL.

The chain couples TRBV7-2 to TRBJ1-2; 7 nucleotides line up with TRBD1. V shed 5 bases, J shed 7 bases, and the junction held 10 bases outside the gene matches. Germline V lookup: CDR1 SGHTA, CDR2 FQGNSA. The CDR3 loop spans 14 amino acids. The CDR3, as DNA: TGTGCCAGCAGCACCCGACAGGGAGGGGCTGGCTACACCTTC. Its translation is CASSTRQGGAGYTF. Full variable domain (outside the CDR3, taken from reference TRBV7-2 and TRBJ1-2): GAGVSQSPSNKVTEKGKDVELRCDPISGHTALYWYRQSLGQGLEFLIYFQGNSAPDKSGLPSDRFSAERTGGSVSTLTIQRTQQEDSAVYLCASSTRQGGAGYTFGSGTRLTVV.

The chain joins TRBV25-1 to TRBJ2-5, with TRBD1 identical over 8 bases. CDR1 MGHDK and CDR2 SYGVNS come from the germline V gene. V shed 2 bases, J shed 5 bases, and the junction held 7 bases outside the gene matches. The CDR3 is 15 amino acids. The CDR3: CASSEMDRVYETQYF. CDR3 nucleotide sequence: TGTGCCAGCAGTGAAATGGACAGGGTTTATGAGACCCAGTACTTC. The entire variable domain, with the rest obtained from reference TRBV25-1 and TRBJ2-5, is as follows: EADIYQTPRYLVIGTGKKITLECSQTMGHDKMYWYQQDPGMELHLIHYSYGVNSTEKGDLSSESTVSRIRTEHFPLTLESARPSHTSQYLCASSEMDRVYETQYFGPGTRLLVL.

This clone turned up a few times. The V and J genes are TRBV4-1 and TRBJ2-2, with 7 bases aligning to TRBD1. Unmatched junction bases numbered 14, after V lost 2 bases and J lost 8 bases. Germline loops: CDR1 MGHRA, CDR2 YSYEKL. This CDR3 is 17 amino acids long. This CDR3 reads CASSQPTRQGRSGELFF. The CDR3 DNA follows: TGCGCCAGCAGCCAACCCACTCGACAGGGACGGTCGGGGGAGCTGTTTTTT.

This clone was seen a few times. The genes are TRBV7-8 and TRBJ2-2; 7 bases line up with TRBD2. Germline V lookup: CDR1 SGHVS, CDR2 FQNEAQ. J lost 1 base, V lost 5 bases, and 4 bases had no gene match. The CDR3 is 15 amino acids. CDR3 sequence (DNA): TGTGCCAGCAGCCCGTGGGGGGGGAACACCGGGGAGCTGTTTTTT. Translating it yields CASSPWGGNTGELFF.

This clone was picked up one time. This sequence joins TRBV6-1 and TRBJ2-7, with D perhaps TRBD2 (7 bases). The CDR3 consists of 14 residues. Germline V CDR1 and CDR2: MNHNS, SASEGT. Trimming cost V 5 bases and J 2 bases, with 13 bases left between them. The CDR3 coding sequence is TGTGCCAGCAGTTGGGGGGGCGTTACCTACGAGCAGTACTTC. Its translation: CASSWGGVTYEQYF.

The V call is TRBV28, the J call TRBJ1-5, with no clear D. Trimming shortened V by 5 bases and J by 7 bases, and 12 bases separated the two germline ends. This CDR3 spans 13 amino acids. Germline values: CDR1 MDHEN, CDR2 SYDVKM. CDR3 DNA: TGTGCCAGCAGTCTCGGAGGACGGCAGCCCCAGCATTTT. It is translated as CASSLGGRQPQHF.

This chain uses TRBV13 with TRBJ2-7; TRBD2 agrees at 13 bases. CDR1 and CDR2 from the germline V gene are PRHDT and FYEKMQ (reference sequence). V lost 5 bases to trimming and J lost 1 base; unmatched junction nucleotides: 2. The CDR3 is made up of 15 amino acids. The CDR3, as DNA: TGTGCCAGCAGCACGGGACTAGCGGGATCCTACGAGCAGTACTTC. Its translation: CASSTGLAGSYEQYF.

The rearrangement uses TRBV6-5 and TRBJ1-2; D may be TRBD1 (5 bases). Germline V CDR1 and CDR2: MNHEY, SVGAGI. The CDR3 extends over 15 amino acids. The V and J ends lost 7 bases and 0 bases respectively, with 15 bases between them. CDR3 bases: TGTGCCAGCACTCCTAACGGGGGGGCTAACTATGGCTACACCTTC. It codes for CASTPNGGANYGYTF.

CDR3: CASSRNGGVYNYGYTF. The CDR3 DNA is TGTGCCAGCAGCCGGAATGGAGGGGTGTACAACTATGGCTACACCTTC. The chain has TRBV5-4 and TRBJ1-2; the D gene is possibly TRBD1 (5 bases). Germline V lookup: CDR1 SGHNT, CDR2 YYREEE (reference sequence). Trimming shortened V by 4 bases and J by 2 bases, and 18 bases separated the two germline ends. The CDR3 has 16 residues. Full variable domain (remainder filled in from reference TRBV5-4 and TRBJ1-2): ETGVTQSPTHLIKTRGQQVTLRCSSQSGHNTVSWYQQALGQGPQFIFQYYREEENGRGNFPPRFSGLQFPNYSSELNVNALELDDSALYLCASSRNGGVYNYGYTFGSGTRLTVV.

The chain links TRBV4-1 to TRBJ2-7; 7 nucleotides match TRBD2. The CDR3 contains 13 residues. V was clipped by 4 bases and J by 7 bases; unmatched bases: 7. Looked up from germline, CDR1 is MGHRA and CDR2 is YSYEKL. The CDR3 loop is CASSPGLWGEQYF. CDR3 DNA: TGCGCCAGCAGCCCGGGACTATGGGGAGAGCAGTACTTC.

This clone occurred a few times. The V call is TRBV14, the J call TRBJ1-2; the D gene is possibly TRBD1 (5 bases). The CDR3 spans 13 residues. Trimming pared 8 bases from V and 4 bases from J, leaving 14 bases between. Germline loops: CDR1 SGHDN, CDR2 FVKESK. The CDR3 sequence is CASRAGYGYGYTF. The DNA for the CDR3 is TGTGCCAGCCGGGCAGGGTACGGCTATGGCTACACCTTC. Full variable domain (rest looked up from reference TRBV14 and TRBJ1-2): EAGVTQFPSHSVIEKGQTVTLRCDPISGHDNLYWYRRVMGKEIKFLLHFVKESKQDESGMPNNRFLAERTGGTYSTLKVQPAELEDSGVYFCASRAGYGYGYTFGSGTRLTVV.

This sequence joins TRBV4-1 and TRBJ1-3; D is unclear. The germline CDR1 and CDR2 sequences are MGHRA and YSYEKL. Deletions cut 0 bases from V and 0 bases from J, with 6 bases between. The CDR3 extends over 15 amino acids. The CDR3 nucleotides are TGCGCCAGCAGCCAAGATACACCCTCTGGAAACACCATATATTTT. Residues: CASSQDTPSGNTIYF.

The V call is TRBV18, the J call TRBJ1-1; D may be TRBD1 (5 bases). CDR1 KGHSH and CDR2 LQKENI come from the germline V gene. There are 17 residues in the CDR3. V was clipped by 4 bases and J by 1 base, with 19 bases between them. CDR3 sequence (DNA): TGTGCCAGCTCACGGGACCGTCTATGGGTTACGAACACTGAAGCTTTCTTT. This gives the protein CASSRDRLWVTNTEAFF.

The chain recombines TRBV2 with TRBJ2-1; TRBD2 aligns across 8 bases. With V trimmed by 6 bases and J by 5 bases, 9 bases remained unmatched. This CDR3 is built from 15 residues. CDR1 is SNHLY, CDR2 FYNNEI, per germline. The CDR3 protein is CASRQSGSWNNEQFF. The CDR3 nucleotides read TGTGCCAGCAGACAAAGCGGGAGCTGGAACAATGAGCAGTTCTTC. The variable domain in full, with the rest retrieved from reference TRBV2 and TRBJ2-1, is EPEVTQTPSHQVTQMGQEVILRCVPISNHLYFYWYRQILGQKVEFLVSFYNNEISEKSEIFDDQFSVERPDGSNFTLKIRSTKLEDSAMYFCASRQSGSWNNEQFFGPGTRLTVL.